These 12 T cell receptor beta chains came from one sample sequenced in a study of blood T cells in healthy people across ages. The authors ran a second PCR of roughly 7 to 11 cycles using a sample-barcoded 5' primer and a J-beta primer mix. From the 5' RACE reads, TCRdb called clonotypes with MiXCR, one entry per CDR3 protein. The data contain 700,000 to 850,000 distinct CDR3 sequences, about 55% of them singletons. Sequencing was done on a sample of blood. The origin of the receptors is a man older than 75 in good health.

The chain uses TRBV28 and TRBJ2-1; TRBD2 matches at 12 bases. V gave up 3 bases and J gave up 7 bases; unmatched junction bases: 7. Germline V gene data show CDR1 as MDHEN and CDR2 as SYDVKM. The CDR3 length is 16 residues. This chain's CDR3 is CASSFARTSGENEQFF. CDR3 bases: TGTGCCAGCAGTTTCGCCCGGACTAGCGGGGAAAATGAGCAGTTCTTC.

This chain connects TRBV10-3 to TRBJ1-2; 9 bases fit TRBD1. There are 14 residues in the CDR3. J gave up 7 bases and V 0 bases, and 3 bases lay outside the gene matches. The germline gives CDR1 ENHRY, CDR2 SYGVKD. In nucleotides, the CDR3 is TGTGCCATCAGTGAGTCGGGACAGGGTGGTGGCTACACCTTC. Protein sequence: CAISESGQGGGYTF.

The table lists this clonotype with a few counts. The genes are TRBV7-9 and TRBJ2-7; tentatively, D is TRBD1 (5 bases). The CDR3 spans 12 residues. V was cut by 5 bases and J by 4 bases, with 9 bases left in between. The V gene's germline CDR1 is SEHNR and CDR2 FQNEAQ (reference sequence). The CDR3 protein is CASSPTAYEQYF. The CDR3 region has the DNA TGTGCCAGCAGCCCGACAGCTTACGAGCAGTACTTC.

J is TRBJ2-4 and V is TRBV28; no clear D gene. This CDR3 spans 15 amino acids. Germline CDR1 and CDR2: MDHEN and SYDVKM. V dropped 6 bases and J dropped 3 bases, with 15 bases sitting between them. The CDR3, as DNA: TGTGCCAGCAGCTCCTTTGGGGTTGGCAAAAACATTCAGTACTTC. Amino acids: CASSSFGVGKNIQYF.

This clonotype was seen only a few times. CDR3 bases: TGCAGTGCTCGCGCTGGGGCCCTATGGGCAGATACGCAGTATTTT. It translates to CSARAGALWADTQYF. V is TRBV20-1 and J is TRBJ2-3; D is possibly TRBD1 (5 bases). The V gene lost 5 bases and the J gene lost 4 bases, with 19 bases spanning the gap. The CDR3 is made up of 15 amino acids. Germline CDR1 DFQATT, CDR2 SNEGSKA (reference sequence).

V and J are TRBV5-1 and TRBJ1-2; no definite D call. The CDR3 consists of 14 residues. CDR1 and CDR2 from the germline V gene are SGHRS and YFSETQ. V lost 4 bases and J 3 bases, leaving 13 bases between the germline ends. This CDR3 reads CASSPAGAYYGYTF. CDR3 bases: TGCGCCAGCAGCCCTGCGGGAGCCTACTATGGCTACACCTTC.

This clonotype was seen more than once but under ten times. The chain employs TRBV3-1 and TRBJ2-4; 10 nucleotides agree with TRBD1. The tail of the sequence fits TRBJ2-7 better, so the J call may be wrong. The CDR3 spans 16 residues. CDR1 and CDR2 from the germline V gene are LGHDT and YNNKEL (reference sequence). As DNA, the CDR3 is TGTGCCAGCAGCCAACTTAGGACAGGGGGTTCCTACGAGCAGTACTTC. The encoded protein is CASSQLRTGGSYEQYF.

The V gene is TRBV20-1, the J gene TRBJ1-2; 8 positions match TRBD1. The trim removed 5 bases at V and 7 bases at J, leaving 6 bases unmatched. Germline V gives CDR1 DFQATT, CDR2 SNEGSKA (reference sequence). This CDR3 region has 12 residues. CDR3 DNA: TGCAGTGCTCTGACAGGGGAAAGTGGCTACACCTTC. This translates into CSALTGESGYTF.

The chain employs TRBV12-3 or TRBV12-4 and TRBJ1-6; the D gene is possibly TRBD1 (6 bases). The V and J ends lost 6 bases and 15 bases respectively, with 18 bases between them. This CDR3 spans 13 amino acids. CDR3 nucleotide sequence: TGTGCCAGCAGAGAGACGGGGGCCGGGAGCCTCCACTTT. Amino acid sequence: CASRETGAGSLHF.

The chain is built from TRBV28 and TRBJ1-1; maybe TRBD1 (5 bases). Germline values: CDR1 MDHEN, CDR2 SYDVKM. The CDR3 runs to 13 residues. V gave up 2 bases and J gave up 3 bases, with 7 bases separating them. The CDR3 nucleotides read TGTGCCAGCAGTTTAAGGACACACACTGAAGCTTTCTTT. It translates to CASSLRTHTEAFF.

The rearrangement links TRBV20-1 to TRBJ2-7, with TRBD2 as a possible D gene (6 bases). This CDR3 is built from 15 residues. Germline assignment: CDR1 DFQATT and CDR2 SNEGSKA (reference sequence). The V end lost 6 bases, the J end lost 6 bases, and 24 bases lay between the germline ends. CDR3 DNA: TGCAGTGCCGAGTTTGATAGCGGCCTCTCGGGCGAGCAGTACTTC. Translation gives CSAEFDSGLSGEQYF.

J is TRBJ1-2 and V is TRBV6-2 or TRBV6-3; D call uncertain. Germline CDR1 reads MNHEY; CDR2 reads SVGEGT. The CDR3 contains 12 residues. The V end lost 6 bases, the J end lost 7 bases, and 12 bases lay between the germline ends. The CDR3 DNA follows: TGTGCCAGCAGCCAGATTTCGGGTGGCTACACCTTC. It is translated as CASSQISGGYTF.